These T cell receptor beta chains were read from a single sample in a study of blood T cell repertoires in COVID-19. Generated by immunoSEQ multiplex PCR, the TCRdb table keeps only in-frame clones and is missing some. The sample includes 65,000 to 90,000 clones, 88% of them seen just once. The sequencing input was peripheral blood. The receptors were sampled from a human donor in a cohort sampled during active COVID-19. CDR3s include the opening cysteine and the closing phenylalanine or tryptophan. D genes are given only for firm matches. Part of the rows lack a size; the others show once, few, many or a class for expanded clones.

TRBV15,TRBJ2-7,TRBD2,.,TGTGCCACCAGTATGCACGTCGGGGAGGGCGAGCAGTACTTC,CATSMHVGEGEQYF
TRBV3-1/TRBV3-2,TRBJ2-7,.,.,TGTGCCAGCAGCCAGCTCAGGTTCTCCGAGCAGTACTTC,CASSQLRFSEQYF
TRBV11-2,TRBJ2-3,.,.,TGTGCCAGCAGCTTAGATCCTAGGCCTAGCACAGATACGCAGTATTTT,CASSLDPRPSTDTQYF
TRBV28,TRBJ2-5,TRBD1,.,TGTGCCAGCAGTTTAGCCCCCCTACGACAGGGTAAAGAGACCCAGTACTTC,CASSLAPLRQGKETQYF
TRBV6-5,TRBJ2-5,.,.,TGTGCCAGCCGGTTTAGCGGCCAAGAGACCCAGTACTTC,CASRFSGQETQYF
TRBV3-1/TRBV3-2,TRBJ1-1,.,.,TGTGCCAGCAGCCAAGATCGTGGACAGTGGAACACTGAAGCTTTCTTT,CASSQDRGQWNTEAFF
TRBV19,TRBJ2-1,TRBD2,.,TGTGCCAGTAGTATAGTAGGACTAGCGGGAGGCAATGAGCAGTTCTTC,CASSIVGLAGGNEQFF
TRBV18,TRBJ2-3,TRBD1,once,TGTGCCAGCTCACCACGTCGCCAGGGGGCGGACACAGATACGCAGTATTTT,CASSPRRQGADTDTQYF
TRBV7-9,TRBJ1-4,.,.,TGTGCCAGCAGTCGCACCAGGGCGACTAATGAAAAACTGTTTTTT,CASSRTRATNEKLFF
TRBV2,TRBJ1-1,.,.,TGTGCCAGCCTAGAAGGGACTTACACTGAAGCTTTCTTT,CASLEGTYTEAFF
TRBV5-1,TRBJ1-1,TRBD1,.,TGCGCCAGCAGCACGGGCCGACAGGGGGCCGTCACTGAAGCTTTCTTT,CASSTGRQGAVTEAFF
TRBV19,TRBJ2-5,TRBD1,.,TGTGCCAGTAGTTTTTCGACAGGGAGTTATCAAGAGACCCAGTACTTC,CASSFSTGSYQETQYF
TRBV6-5,TRBJ2-7,TRBD1,.,TGTGCCAGCAGGTCCGGGACAGGAGCCTACGAGCAGTACTTC,CASRSGTGAYEQYF
TRBV7-8,TRBJ1-4,.,.,TGTGCCAGCAGCTTGTCCAGCGGCATGGGGGAAAAACTGTTTTTT,CASSLSSGMGEKLFF
TRBV6-5,TRBJ2-5,TRBD1,once,TGTGCCAGCAGCCGGGACAGGGGAACCGAGACCCAGTACTTC,CASSRDRGTETQYF
TRBV10-2,TRBJ2-1,TRBD2,.,TGCGCCAGCCGAATCGGGACTAGCGGGTACAATGAGCAGTTCTTC,CASRIGTSGYNEQFF